Below, one T cell receptor (beta chain) is given with its context. Its matching antigen is unknown. Terminally differentiated effector memory CD45RA+ cells were left out of the naive CD8 fraction, which was CD45RO-negative and positively selected for CCR7. Profiling relied on immunoSEQ multiplex PCR, and the TCRdb table lists in-frame clones only, not all of them. This table holds about 2.2 million clones, 85% to 95% found once. These data are taken from a study of shared clonotypes between healthy human individuals. Study-level information: The composition of the donors was two women and a few men aged 18 to 49. A donor's plate count was three for CD4 naive and three for CD4 memory; CD8 naive had two and CD8 memory one.

CDR1 SGDLS and CDR2 YYNGEE come from the germline V gene. The V end was cut by 4 bases, the J end by 5 bases, with 20 bases between. This CDR3 is 16 amino acids long. Study results and caveats: Generation probability values for non-shared clonotypes were lower than those for clonotypes shared by all four donors. The study drew on few donors, limiting represented genetic and exposure-history diversity.

Sequenced: naive CD8+ T cells from PBMCs. The origin of this receptor is a man between 18 and 35 years old in good health. Some clones in this sample may be carry-over from other donors' samples. The chain carries TRBV9 and TRBJ2-3; D possibly corresponds to TRBD1 (11 bases). The CDR3 DNA is TGTGCCAGCAGCCCTAGCGGGGGACAGGGGGGAGATACGCAGTATTTT. Encoded protein: CASSPSGGQGGDTQYF.